Listed here are 21 T cell receptor beta chains from one sample, sequenced in a study of control samples from healthy donors and cancer patients. Method: immunoSEQ multiplex PCR; TCRdb's copy keeps in-frame clones and lacks some. The sample has 170,000 or so clones, 85% to 95% seen once; the top ten hold 1.3%. Sequenced material: blood. All receptors derive from a woman aged 18-30 years in good health.

This clone was detected only a few times. The CDR3 sequence: CASSLDRAIPSTF. CDR3 coding DNA: TGCGCCAGCAGCTTGGACAGGGCTATCCCCAGCACCTTC. This sequence joins TRBV5-1 and TRBJ1-2; TRBD1 might be the D (6 bases). V lost 0 bases, J lost 13 bases, and 16 bases lay in between. The CDR3 runs 13 residues. CDR1 and CDR2 (germline): SGHRS, YFSETQ.

On this clone itself: Mismatch with germline at one junction end may stem from a read error. The CDR3 DNA follows: TGTGCCAGCAGCCTGTCAGGGGTGAAGACTGAAGCTTTCTTT. Translated, it gives CASSLSGVKTEAFF. The chain uses TRBV7-2 and TRBJ1-1; D possibly corresponds to TRBD1 (6 bases). From germline, CDR1 is SGHTA and CDR2 FQGNSA. CDR3 length equals 14 residues.

The DNA for the CDR3 is TGTGCCAGCAGTTGGACAGGGGGCAGGTCGAACACTGAAGCTTTCTTT. Protein: CASSWTGGRSNTEAFF. The rearrangement links TRBV6-2 or TRBV6-3 to TRBJ1-1; the match to TRBD1 covers 11 bases. CDR1 and CDR2 (germline): MNHEY, SVGEGT. The CDR3 has 16 residues. The trim removed 4 bases at V and 1 base at J, leaving 5 bases unmatched.

This chain connects TRBV10-2 to TRBJ1-2; 8 bases are a match to TRBD1. Trimming removed 0 bases from V and 2 bases from J; junction bases left unmatched: 5. The CDR3 loop spans 16 amino acids. The germline V gene has CDR1 WSHSY and CDR2 SAAADI. CDR3: CASSESRTGTNYGYTF. Written as DNA, the CDR3 is TGCGCCAGCAGTGAGTCGAGGACAGGGACCAACTATGGCTACACCTTC.

The rearrangement links TRBV5-1 to TRBJ2-1, with 11 bases aligning to TRBD2. This CDR3 region has 15 residues. Germline loops: CDR1 SGHRS, CDR2 YFSETQ. V lost 7 bases, J lost 5 bases, and 8 bases stayed unmatched. The CDR3 spells CASDLGTSGHNEQFF. Written as DNA, the CDR3 is TGCGCCAGCGACCTGGGGACTAGCGGTCACAATGAGCAGTTCTTC.

The chain links TRBV10-3 to TRBJ2-3; D uncertain. The CDR3 loop spans 12 amino acids. Looked up from germline, CDR1 is ENHRY and CDR2 is SYGVKD. V was shortened by 8 bases and J by 3 bases, with 9 bases between the two germline ends. The CDR3 DNA follows: TGTGCCATCTCTAACGGTACAGATACGCAGTATTTT. It translates to CAISNGTDTQYF.

This clone came up once. CDR3 residues: CASALGATSAEAFF. The CDR3 bases are TGTGCCAGCGCCCTCGGAGCGACCTCCGCTGAAGCTTTCTTT. This chain links TRBV7-9 with TRBJ1-1; D is unresolved. The CDR3 loop spans 14 amino acids. V lost 8 bases, J lost 6 bases, and 19 bases lay in between. Germline lookup yields CDR1 SEHNR and CDR2 FQNEAQ (reference sequence).

The rearrangement links TRBV5-5 to TRBJ2-3, with 9 bases matching TRBD2. Germline values: CDR1 SGHKS, CDR2 YYEKEE (reference sequence). The V and J ends lost 0 bases and 0 bases, in that order; junction bases with no gene match: 2. The CDR3 covers 16 residues. In DNA, the CDR3 is TGTGCCAGCAGCTTGGGACTAGCGGCCAGCACAGATACGCAGTATTTT. Amino acid sequence: CASSLGLAASTDTQYF.

The rearrangement links TRBV6-5 to TRBJ2-1; 8 nucleotides match TRBD2. The junction had 12 bases not matched to a gene; V was cut back by 4 bases and J by 7 bases. Germline CDR1 is MNHEY and CDR2 is SVGAGI. This CDR3 is built from 16 residues. As DNA, the CDR3 is TGTGCCAGCAGTTCCGCTACCGGGAGGGGGAGGAATGAGCAGTTCTTC. This gives the protein CASSSATGRGRNEQFF.

The V and J genes are TRBV6-5 and TRBJ1-5; D remains ambiguous. Germline CDR1 MNHEY, CDR2 SVGAGI. This CDR3 is 15 amino acids long. With 8 bases removed from V and 1 base from J, the gap between germline ends came to 15 bases. CDR3 DNA: TGTGCCAGCGTTTTTAGGGAGAGGAGCAATCAGCCCCAGCATTTT. It codes for CASVFRERSNQPQHF.

The V call is TRBV18, the J call TRBJ1-1, with 7 bases aligning to TRBD1. CDR1 is KGHSH, CDR2 LQKENI, per germline. This CDR3 has 16 amino acids. J was trimmed by 3 bases and V by 6 bases; bases with no gene match: 13. This CDR3 reads CASSLGQIAWDTEAFF. As DNA, the CDR3 is TGTGCCAGCTCCCTGGGACAGATTGCTTGGGACACTGAAGCTTTCTTT.

The chain has TRBV3-1 (or the pseudogene TRBV3-2) and TRBJ2-1; unclear D gene. This CDR3 spans 14 amino acids. Deletions cut 5 bases from V and 1 base from J, with 9 bases between. Germline V gives CDR1 LGHDT, CDR2 YNNKEL (reference sequence). CDR3 region: CASSYRASYNEQFF. The CDR3 DNA reads as TGTGCCAGCAGCTACCGGGCATCCTACAATGAGCAGTTCTTC.

The count of this clone is one. This chain links TRBV20-1 with TRBJ1-2; the D is unclear. CDR1 DFQATT and CDR2 SNEGSKA come from the germline V gene (reference sequence). The V gene lost 3 bases and the J gene lost 6 bases, with 2 bases spanning the gap. The CDR3 has 9 residues. CDR3 residues: CSASDGYTF. The DNA of the CDR3 is TGCAGTGCTAGCGATGGCTACACCTTC.

The CDR3 spells CASIRSGQHYSGANVLTF. The CDR3 bases are TGTGCCAGCATCCGATCGGGACAGCACTACTCTGGGGCCAACGTCCTGACTTTC. The chain combines TRBV2 with TRBJ2-6, with 7 bases aligning to TRBD1. V shed 7 bases and J 0 bases; nucleotides not matched to a gene: 12. The CDR3 has 18 amino acids. Per germline, CDR1 SNHLY and CDR2 FYNNEI.

The chain links TRBV24-1 to TRBJ2-2; a weak D match, TRBD1 (6 bases). Germline V gene lookup returns CDR1 KGHDR and CDR2 SFDVKD. V shed 2 bases and J shed 7 bases, with 10 bases lying between them. The CDR3 extends over 14 amino acids. The CDR3 loop reads CATSDSQGGGELFF. The DNA for the CDR3 is TGTGCCACCAGTGATTCACAGGGCGGCGGGGAGCTGTTTTTT.

This clone was found once. The V and J genes are TRBV13 and TRBJ2-1, with 8 bases aligning to TRBD2. V lost 5 bases to trimming and J lost 0 bases; unmatched junction nucleotides: 6. This CDR3 is 16 amino acids long. Germline V gene sequence: CDR1 PRHDT, CDR2 FYEKMQ (reference sequence). The CDR3 nucleotides read TGTGCCAGCAGCCCTAGCGGGCGGAGCTCCTACAATGAGCAGTTCTTC. Amino acid sequence: CASSPSGRSSYNEQFF.

The chain carries TRBV9 and TRBJ2-1, with 7 bases matching TRBD1. The CDR3 extends over 15 amino acids. The germline V gene encodes CDR1 SGDLS and CDR2 YYNGEE. V gave up 3 bases and J gave up 7 bases; unmatched junction bases: 10. The CDR3 nucleotides are TGTGCCAGCAGCGCCGGCGAAGACAGGGCTAATGAGCAGTTCTTC. This translates into CASSAGEDRANEQFF.

This clone showed up just once. This rearrangement joins TRBV2 to TRBJ2-1; TRBD1 agrees at 11 bases. Losses at the gene ends were 6 bases for V and 4 bases for J; bases not matched to a gene: 5. Germline CDR1 is SNHLY and CDR2 is FYNNEI. This CDR3 comprises 15 residues. CDR3 DNA sequence: TGTGCCAGCAGGGCGGGACAGGGGGTTTACAATGAGCAGTTCTTC. Translation: CASRAGQGVYNEQFF.

The V gene is TRBV6-5, the J gene TRBJ1-4, with 7 positions matching TRBD1. Germline V gives CDR1 MNHEY, CDR2 SVGAGI. V lost 1 base and J lost 5; bases outside the gene matches: 7. The CDR3 has 16 residues. CDR3 loop: CASSYLPGQPNEKLFF. CDR3 DNA: TGTGCCAGCAGTTACTTACCGGGACAGCCGAATGAAAAACTGTTTTTT.

V gene TRBV27 combines with J gene TRBJ1-2; 10 bases map to TRBD1. The CDR3 is 14 amino acids. V lost 4 bases, J lost 6 bases, and 5 bases stayed unmatched. Germline V lookup: CDR1 MNHEY, CDR2 SMNVEV (reference sequence). The CDR3 reads CASSWTGGEDGYTF. Written as DNA, the CDR3 is TGTGCCAGCAGTTGGACAGGGGGTGAAGATGGCTACACCTTC.

This rearrangement joins TRBV25-1 to TRBJ1-4, with D possibly matching TRBD1 (5 bases). The germline gives CDR1 MGHDK, CDR2 SYGVNS. V was clipped by 5 bases and J by 4 bases, with 17 bases between them. This CDR3 comprises 16 residues. The CDR3 DNA reads TGTGCCAGCAGTACAACTTTGTGGGGGATTAATGAAAAACTGTTTTTT. Translated, it gives CASSTTLWGINEKLFF. The full variable domain, with the rest looked up from reference TRBV25-1 and TRBJ1-4, is EADIYQTPRYLVIGTGKKITLECSQTMGHDKMYWYQQDPGMELHLIHYSYGVNSTEKGDLSSESTVSRIRTEHFPLTLESARPSHTSQYLCASSTTLWGINEKLFFGSGTQLSVL.